This T cell receptor beta chain stems from a study of T cell responses to AZD1222 COVID-19 vaccine. Whole-study findings and limits: No day 14 peak samples; only post-peak repertoires were characterized. Nearly half of the spike-specific TCRs reportedly recognize variant regions that carry no mutations. At baseline, seropositivity was found in only a handful of AZD1222 recipients. Mostly white British, mostly female donors; authors suggested clonal diversity may be underestimated.

Details on this clone: Antigen specificity is unknown.

Trimming took 0 bases from V and 0 from J, leaving 15 bases between them. CDR3 length: 19 residues. The germline CDR1 and CDR2 sequences are MGHRA and YSYEKL. Using immunoSEQ multiplex PCR, the repertoire was profiled, and TCRdb retains in-frame clones only, with some absent. The sample has roughly 140,000 clones, under 95% seen once. This clonotype was sampled from an adult in good health. Sequencing used peripheral blood, obtained on day 0 of MenACWY control vaccination. This sequence joins TRBV4-1 and TRBJ1-6; unclear D gene. CDR3 in amino acids: CASSQDEGGKSSYNSPLHF. The CDR3, as DNA: TGCGCCAGCAGCCAAGATGAAGGAGGGAAAAGCTCCTATAATTCACCCCTCCACTTT.